Listed below are T cell receptor beta chains from one sample, sequenced in a study of patients and donors after allogeneic stem cell transplantation. TCRdb used MiXCR to reprocess the RT-PCR reads, holding one entry per CDR3 protein. The repertoire holds 200,000 to 250,000 distinct CDR3 sequences, about 14% seen once, with around 10% in the top ten. What was sequenced was blood, either unsorted or a sorted T cell fraction (not recorded which). These receptors were obtained from a human donor who was either an allogeneic HSCT recipient or a stem cell or donor lymphocyte infusion donor (not recorded which). It is not recorded whose cells these are; they may come from a transplant donor. CDR3s include the opening cysteine and the closing phenylalanine or tryptophan. A D gene is named only where the DNA matches it firmly. Not every row has a clone size; where given, it reads once, few, many or a size class.

v_call	clone_size	j_call	d_call	cdr3_aa	cdr3_nt
TRBV4-1	-	TRBJ1-4	TRBD1	CASSQPGQSNEKLFF	TGCGCCAGCAGCCAACCGGGACAGAGTAATGAAAAACTGTTTTTT
TRBV20-1	-	TRBJ2-4	TRBD2	CSAYPASGGAVAKNIQYF	TGCAGTGCCTATCCGGCTAGCGGGGGGGCCGTCGCCAAAAACATTCAGTACTTC
TRBV5-1	-	TRBJ2-7	TRBD1	CPPGQTYEQYF	TGCCCCCCGGGACAGACGTACGAGCAGTACTTC
TRBV5-1	few	TRBJ2-3	-	CASSRDSPFGDTQYF	TGCGCCAGCAGCCGGGACTCCCCTTTTGGAGATACGCAGTATTTT
TRBV12-3/TRBV12-4	few	TRBJ2-7	TRBD2	CASSLPGRGRRQYF	TGTGCCAGCAGTTTACCGGGGAGGGGACGACGGCAGTACTTC
TRBV13	-	TRBJ1-3	TRBD1	CASSIGQGAYTIYF	TGTGCCAGCAGCATTGGACAGGGGGCTTACACCATATATTTT
TRBV5-1	many	TRBJ1-1	TRBD1	CASSSRQGVSEAFF	TGCGCCAGCAGCTCCCGACAGGGTGTCTCTGAAGCTTTCTTT
TRBV2	many	TRBJ1-1	TRBD1	CASRQGVNTEAFF	TGTGCCAGCAGGCAGGGGGTGAACACTGAAGCTTTCTTT
TRBV6-2/TRBV6-3	few	TRBJ1-2	-	CASTSAYGYTF	TGTGCCAGCACTTCAGCCTATGGCTACACCTTC
TRBV29-1	many	TRBJ2-1	TRBD2	CSVDATSGRNEQFF	TGCAGCGTTGATGCGACTAGCGGGAGGAATGAGCAGTTCTTC
TRBV6-6	few	TRBJ2-3	-	CASNRDTLTQYF	TGTGCCAGCAATCGGGACACACTCACGCAGTATTTT
TRBV24-1	-	TRBJ2-5	TRBD1	CATSDRHRGRGETQYF	TGTGCCACCAGTGACCGCCACAGGGGAAGAGGTGAGACCCAGTACTTC
TRBV20-1	-	TRBJ1-5	-	CSAVWGVGNQPQHF	TGCAGTGCTGTATGGGGCGTAGGCAATCAGCCCCAGCATTTT
TRBV12-3/TRBV12-4	many	TRBJ2-2	TRBD2	CASTLGGWSEELFF	TGTGCCAGCACCTTGGGGGGGTGGAGTGAGGAGCTGTTTTTT
TRBV20-1	many	TRBJ2-7	TRBD1	CSAKSWTGNYEQYF	TGCAGTGCTAAGTCTTGGACAGGGAACTACGAGCAGTACTTC
TRBV5-6	many	TRBJ1-2	-	CASSYRRSGYTF	TGTGCCAGCAGCTACCGACGGAGTGGCTACACCTTC
TRBV6-1	-	TRBJ2-7	TRBD1	CASKRGGTGVYEQYF	TGTGCCAGCAAGAGGGGCGGGACAGGGGTCTACGAGCAGTACTTC
TRBV11-2	few	TRBJ1-1	-	CASSSLRSWDTEAFF	TGTGCCAGCAGCTCCCTCCGTTCTTGGGACACTGAAGCTTTCTTT
TRBV7-9	many	TRBJ1-1	TRBD1	CASSLPTGIRAEAFF	TGTGCCAGCAGCCTACCGACAGGGATAAGGGCTGAAGCTTTCTTT
TRBV12-3/TRBV12-4	-	TRBJ1-1	TRBD1	CASSAGTENTEAFF	TGTGCCAGCAGTGCCGGGACAGAGAACACTGAAGCTTTCTTT
TRBV2	few	TRBJ1-5	-	CASKRAGRDQPQHF	TGTGCCAGCAAGAGGGCAGGGAGGGATCAGCCCCAGCATTTT
TRBV2	-	TRBJ2-3	-	CASSDLVTSTDTQYF	TGTGCCAGCAGTGATCTCGTAACTAGCACAGATACGCAGTATTTT